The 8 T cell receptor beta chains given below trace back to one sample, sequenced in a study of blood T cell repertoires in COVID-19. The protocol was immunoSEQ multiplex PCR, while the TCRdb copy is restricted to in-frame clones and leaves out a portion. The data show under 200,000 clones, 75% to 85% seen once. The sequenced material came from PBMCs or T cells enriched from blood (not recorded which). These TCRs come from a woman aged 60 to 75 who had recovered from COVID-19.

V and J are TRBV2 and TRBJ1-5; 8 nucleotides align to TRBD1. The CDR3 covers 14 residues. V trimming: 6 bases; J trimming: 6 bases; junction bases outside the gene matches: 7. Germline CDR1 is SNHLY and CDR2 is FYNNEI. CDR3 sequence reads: CASRYRGGTQPQHF. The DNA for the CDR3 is TGTGCCAGCAGGTACAGGGGGGGCACTCAGCCCCAGCATTTT.

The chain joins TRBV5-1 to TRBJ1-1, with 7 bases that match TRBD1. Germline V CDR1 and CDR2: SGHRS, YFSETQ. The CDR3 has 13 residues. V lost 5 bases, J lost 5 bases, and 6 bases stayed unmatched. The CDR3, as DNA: TGCGCCAGCAGGTACCAGGGGGAAACTGAAGCTTTCTTT. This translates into CASRYQGETEAFF. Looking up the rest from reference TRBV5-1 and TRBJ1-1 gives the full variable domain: KAGVTQTPRYLIKTRGQQVTLSCSPISGHRSVSWYQQTPGQGLQFLFEYFSETQRNKGNFPGRFSGRQFSNSRSEMNVSTLELGDSALYLCASRYQGETEAFFGQGTRLTVV.

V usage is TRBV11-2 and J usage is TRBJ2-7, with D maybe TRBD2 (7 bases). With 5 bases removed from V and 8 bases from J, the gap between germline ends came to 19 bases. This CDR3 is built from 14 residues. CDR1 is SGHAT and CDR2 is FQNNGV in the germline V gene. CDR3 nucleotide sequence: TGTGCCAGCAGCCAAGAGGGGGGGGGCCTGAAGCAGTACTTC. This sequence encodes CASSQEGGGLKQYF.

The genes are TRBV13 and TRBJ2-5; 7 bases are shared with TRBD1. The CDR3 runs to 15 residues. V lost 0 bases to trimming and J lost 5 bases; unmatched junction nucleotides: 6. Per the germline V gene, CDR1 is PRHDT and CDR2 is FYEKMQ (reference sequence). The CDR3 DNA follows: TGTGCCAGCAGCTTAGGGACAGGGTCGAAGGAGACCCAGTACTTC. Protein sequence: CASSLGTGSKETQYF.

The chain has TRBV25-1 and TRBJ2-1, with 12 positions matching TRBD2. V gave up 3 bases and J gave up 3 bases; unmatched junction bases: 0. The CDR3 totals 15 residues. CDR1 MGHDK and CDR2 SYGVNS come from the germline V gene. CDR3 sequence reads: CASSETSGGYNEQFF. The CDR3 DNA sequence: TGTGCCAGCAGTGAGACTAGCGGGGGCTACAATGAGCAGTTCTTC.

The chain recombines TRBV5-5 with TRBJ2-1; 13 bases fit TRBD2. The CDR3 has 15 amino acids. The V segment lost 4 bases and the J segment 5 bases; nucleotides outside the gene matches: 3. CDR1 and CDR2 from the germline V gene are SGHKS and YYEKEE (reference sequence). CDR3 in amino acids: CASSLGLAGNNEQFF. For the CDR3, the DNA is TGTGCCAGCAGCCTGGGACTAGCGGGGAACAATGAGCAGTTCTTC.

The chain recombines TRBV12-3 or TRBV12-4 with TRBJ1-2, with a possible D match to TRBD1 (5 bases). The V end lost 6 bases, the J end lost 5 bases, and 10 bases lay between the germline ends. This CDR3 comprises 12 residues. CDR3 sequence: CASRTTAYGYTF. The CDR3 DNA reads TGTGCCAGCAGGACGACAGCATATGGCTACACCTTC.

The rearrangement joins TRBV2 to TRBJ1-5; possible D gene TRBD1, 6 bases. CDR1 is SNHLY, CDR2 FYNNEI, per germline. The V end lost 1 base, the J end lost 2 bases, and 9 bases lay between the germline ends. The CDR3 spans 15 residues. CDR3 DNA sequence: TGTGCCAGCAGTGAAGAGGGGGTTGGCAATCAGCCCCAGCATTTT. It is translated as CASSEEGVGNQPQHF.